One sample yielded the 31 T cell receptor beta chains listed below, sequenced in a study of T-cell reconstitution after alpha-beta-depleted transplantation in children. Researchers prepared the TCRbeta library using unique molecular identifiers, the study reports. TCRdb used MiXCR to reprocess the PCR reads, holding one entry per CDR3 protein. This repertoire shows a few hundred thousand distinct CDR3 sequences, around 9.9% found once; its top ten account for roughly 27%. The sequencing used PBMCs, collected before TCRalphabeta/CD19-depleted stem cell transplant. The source of these receptors is a child under two years old with acute myeloid leukemia, due to receive a stem cell transplant.

The count of this clonotype is one. J is TRBJ2-3 and V is TRBV7-3; a possible D gene is TRBD1 (6 bases). This CDR3 contains 17 residues. V was cut by 1 base and J by 5 bases, with 19 bases left in between. Germline loops: CDR1 SGHTA, CDR2 FQGTGA. The CDR3 loop is CASSLIGNRAAVDTQYF. The CDR3 DNA reads as TGTGCCAGCAGCTTAATTGGAAACAGGGCCGCGGTAGATACGCAGTATTTT.

This clonotype was recorded many times. The chain links TRBV3-1 to TRBJ2-1; 13 bases agree with TRBD2. The germline gives CDR1 LGHDT, CDR2 YNNKEL (reference sequence). There are 15 residues in the CDR3. V trimming: 6 bases; J trimming: 6 bases; junction bases outside the gene matches: 5. In DNA, the CDR3 is TGTGCCAGCAGAGGGACTAGCGGGAAGGTCAATGAGCAGTTCTTC. It yields the protein CASRGTSGKVNEQFF.

This clonotype has a count of ten or more. The V and J genes are TRBV20-1 and TRBJ2-3; perhaps D is TRBD1 or TRBD2 (7 bases each). CDR3 length: 12 residues. V was shortened by 7 bases and J by 3 bases, with 11 bases between the two germline ends. Germline V CDR1 and CDR2: DFQATT, SNEGSKA (reference sequence). The CDR3 region has the DNA TGCAGTGGACAGGGAGGGACAGATACGCAGTATTTT. Protein sequence: CSGQGGTDTQYF.

On this clonotype: A much larger clone is a single base away; this may be a read error. The chain joins TRBV20-1 to TRBJ2-1, with 8 positions matching TRBD2. Germline CDR1 reads DFQATT; CDR2 reads SNEGSKA (reference sequence). This CDR3 comprises 18 residues. The CDR3 DNA reads TGCAGTGTTAGAGATGGAGCGGGAGTAACCGCATACGTCAATGAGCAGTTCTTC. This gives the protein CSVRDGAGVTAYVNEQFF.

The sample holds many counts of this clonotype. The chain has TRBV6-2 or TRBV6-3 and TRBJ2-1, with a tentative D call TRBD1 (6 bases). The CDR3 is 16 amino acids. Germline V gene data show CDR1 as MNHEY and CDR2 as SVGEGT. Trimming removed 6 bases from V and 10 bases from J, with 25 bases in between. The CDR3 protein is CASRQGGYPPSREQFF. The CDR3 DNA is TGTGCCAGCAGGCAAGGGGGTTACCCCCCATCGCGCGAGCAGTTCTTC.

This clonotype occurred many times. The chain recombines TRBV6-5 with TRBJ2-7; perhaps TRBD2 as D (6 bases). Trimming took off 0 bases at V and 1 base at J, with 7 bases between the two ends. The CDR3 runs to 14 residues. Germline loops: CDR1 MNHEY, CDR2 SVGAGI. CDR3: CASSYSGGSYEQYF. In DNA, the CDR3 is TGTGCCAGCAGTTACTCGGGGGGTTCCTACGAGCAGTACTTC.

This clonotype was picked up many times. The chain uses TRBV3-1 and TRBJ2-1; 11 bases are a match to TRBD2. J gave up 3 bases and V 4 bases, and 8 bases lay outside the gene matches. The CDR3 is 17 amino acids. The germline V gene has CDR1 LGHDT and CDR2 YNNKEL (reference sequence). The CDR3 sequence is CASSRPLAGGIYNEQFF. The DNA of the CDR3 is TGTGCCAGCAGCCGCCCCTTAGCGGGAGGGATCTACAATGAGCAGTTCTTC.

This clonotype was counted many times. The J gene is TRBJ2-1, the V gene TRBV2; TRBD1 matches at 10 bases. V trimming: 6 bases; J trimming: 9 bases; junction bases outside the gene matches: 8. CDR3 length equals 14 residues. Germline CDR1 SNHLY, CDR2 FYNNEI. In DNA, the CDR3 is TGTGCCAGCAGGACCGGGACAGGGGTCGGTGAGCAGTTCTTC. It yields the protein CASRTGTGVGEQFF. The full variable domain, with the rest looked up from reference TRBV2 and TRBJ2-1, is EPEVTQTPSHQVTQMGQEVILRCVPISNHLYFYWYRQILGQKVEFLVSFYNNEISEKSEIFDDQFSVERPDGSNFTLKIRSTKLEDSAMYFCASRTGTGVGEQFFGPGTRLTVL.

This clonotype has a count of ten or more. The chain joins TRBV15 to TRBJ1-4; D uncertain. Germline V gene sequence: CDR1 LNHNV, CDR2 YYDKDF (reference sequence). The CDR3 has 15 amino acids. V was shortened by 7 bases and J by 8 bases, with 20 bases between the two germline ends. CDR3 coding DNA: TGTGCCACCAATTACCAGAAGGTGGTAGGGGAAAAACTGTTTTTT. As protein: CATNYQKVVGEKLFF.

The gene calls are TRBV11-2 and TRBJ2-3, with D uncertain. The CDR3 spans 13 residues. Trimming shortened V by 3 bases and J by 4 bases, and 8 bases separated the two germline ends. The germline CDR1 and CDR2 sequences are SGHAT and FQNNGV. CDR3 DNA sequence: TGTGCCAGCAGCTTCAACCCCCCAGATACGCAGTATTTT. Translating it yields CASSFNPPDTQYF.

V gene TRBV23-1 combines with J gene TRBJ1-4; D is uncertain. TRBV23-1 is annotated as an ORF whose role is uncertain. The CDR3 extends over 16 amino acids. V shed 9 bases and J shed 2 bases, with 19 bases lying between them. As DNA, the CDR3 is TGCGCCAGTGCACGGCCTCGCAAAGCGACTAATGAAAAACTGTTTTTT. The encoded protein is CASARPRKATNEKLFF.

This clonotype has ten or more counts. V and J are TRBV6-2 or TRBV6-3 and TRBJ2-1, with TRBD2 matching over 7 bases. Germline values: CDR1 MNHEY, CDR2 SVGEGT. The CDR3 has 12 amino acids. Trimming at V came to 6 bases and at J to 5 bases, leaving 1 base not matched to a gene. The CDR3 nucleotides are TGTGCCAGCAGGGGGGGGAACAATGAGCAGTTCTTC. Encoded protein: CASRGGNNEQFF.

This clonotype was recorded at least ten times. The V and J genes are TRBV7-6 and TRBJ2-1; no firm D call. The CDR3 is 13 residues long. Looked up from germline, CDR1 is SGHVS and CDR2 is FNYEAQ. V lost 3 bases and J 5 bases, leaving 8 bases between the germline ends. The CDR3 spells CASSFSFDNEQFF. The CDR3 nucleotides read TGTGCCAGCAGCTTCAGCTTCGACAATGAGCAGTTCTTC.

This clonotype was picked up many times. The chain carries TRBV20-1 and TRBJ1-2; D unclear. V was clipped by 2 bases and J by 1 base, with 8 bases between them. The CDR3 has 13 amino acids. The germline gives CDR1 DFQATT, CDR2 SNEGSKA (reference sequence). The CDR3: CSARPTDNYGYTF. The CDR3 nucleotides are TGCAGTGCTAGACCCACGGATAACTATGGCTACACCTTC.

This clonotype has at least ten counts. V gene TRBV2 combines with J gene TRBJ2-3; the D gene is possibly TRBD1 (5 bases). This CDR3 is 15 amino acids long. The V and J ends lost 3 bases and 0 bases respectively, with 10 bases between them. Germline assignment: CDR1 SNHLY and CDR2 FYNNEI. This CDR3 reads CASSENRWSTDTQYF. CDR3 DNA sequence: TGTGCCAGCAGTGAGAACAGGTGGAGCACAGATACGCAGTATTTT.

This clonotype was seen repeatedly, ten times or more. The chain employs TRBV5-1 and TRBJ2-6; tentative D call: TRBD2 (5 bases). V was clipped by 4 bases and J by 0 bases, with 11 bases between them. The CDR3 covers 16 residues. Germline V gene data show CDR1 as SGHRS and CDR2 as YFSETQ. CDR3 sequence reads: CASSPSGISGANVLTF. The CDR3 DNA reads TGCGCCAGCAGCCCTTCGGGAATCTCTGGGGCCAACGTCCTGACTTTC.

The CDR3 sequence: CARSPGPRDLGKVTQYF. CDR3 in DNA: TGTGCCAGGAGCCCAGGGCCTCGGGACCTTGGAAAGGTTACGCAGTATTTT. The V and J genes are TRBV5-3 and TRBJ2-3; D might be TRBD1 or TRBD2, each matching 5 bases. TRBV5-3 is an open reading frame whose function is uncertain. This CDR3 has 17 residues. V lost 8 bases and J lost 8, with 30 bases in between.

This clonotype was seen a handful of times. The chain combines TRBV5-1 with TRBJ2-2, with D perhaps TRBD2 (5 bases). Trimming removed 2 bases at V and 3 bases at J, with 14 bases between. Germline V gives CDR1 SGHRS, CDR2 YFSETQ. The CDR3 runs 16 residues. CDR3 amino acids: CASSLSGEGDTGELFF. The CDR3 DNA follows: TGCGCCAGCAGCTTATCCGGAGAGGGCGACACCGGGGAGCTGTTTTTT.

This clonotype was recorded a few times. This chain links TRBV5-1 with TRBJ2-2; D is ambiguous. Germline loops: CDR1 SGHRS, CDR2 YFSETQ. This CDR3 has 12 amino acids. V was cut by 5 bases and J by 6 bases, with 8 bases left in between. CDR3 DNA: TGCGCCAGCAGTCCGAGTCCCGGGGAGCTGTTTTTT. As protein: CASSPSPGELFF.

V usage is TRBV4-1 and J usage is TRBJ1-3; a possible D gene is TRBD1 (5 bases). The CDR3 totals 15 residues. V lost 1 base and J 2 bases, leaving 9 bases between the germline ends. Germline CDR1 and CDR2: MGHRA and YSYEKL. CDR3 loop: CASSQGSGPGNTIYF. The CDR3 coding sequence is TGCGCCAGCAGCCAAGGGTCGGGACCTGGAAACACCATATATTTT.

The chain couples TRBV12-3 or TRBV12-4 to TRBJ2-7; 15 positions agree with TRBD2. There are 15 residues in the CDR3. J lost 7 bases, V lost 8 bases, and 9 bases had no gene match. The CDR3 DNA reads TGTGCCAGCGGAGGGGGACTAGCGGGGGGTCGGGAGCAGTACTTC. Amino acid sequence: CASGGGLAGGREQYF.

This clonotype was detected many times. The chain combines TRBV20-1 with TRBJ2-1, with 11 bases fitting TRBD2. Germline CDR1 and CDR2: DFQATT and SNEGSKA (reference sequence). V gave up 4 bases and J gave up 2 bases; unmatched junction bases: 4. The CDR3 loop spans 15 amino acids. Here the CDR3 reads CSATLSGGAYNEQFF. The CDR3 bases are TGCAGTGCTACCCTTAGCGGGGGGGCCTACAATGAGCAGTTCTTC.

This clonotype was counted at least ten times. J is TRBJ1-4 and V is TRBV5-1; D uncertain. The V and J ends lost 5 bases and 5 bases respectively, with 16 bases between them. The CDR3 loop spans 15 amino acids. The germline V gene has CDR1 SGHRS and CDR2 YFSETQ. CDR3 loop: CASRGGLGTNEKLFF. The DNA for the CDR3 is TGCGCCAGCAGAGGAGGGTTGGGAACAAATGAAAAACTGTTTTTT.

This clonotype was counted many times. This chain connects TRBV4-2 to TRBJ2-7; 10 bases are a match to TRBD2. The V segment lost 4 bases and the J segment 1 base; nucleotides outside the gene matches: 13. The CDR3 has 18 residues. CDR1 and CDR2 from the germline V gene are LGHNA and YNFKEQ. CDR3 residues: CASSRTSGEQYPSYEQYF. The CDR3 nucleotides are TGTGCCAGCAGCCGGACTAGCGGAGAACAGTACCCGTCCTACGAGCAGTACTTC.

In this sample, this clonotype turned up many times. V is TRBV5-6 and J is TRBJ1-1; no reliable D call. V gave up 2 bases and J gave up 2 bases, with 7 bases separating them. The CDR3 has 13 amino acids. Germline CDR1 is SGHDT and CDR2 is YYEEEE. The CDR3 DNA reads TGTGCCAGCAGCTTACCACCCAACACTGAAGCTTTCTTT. It encodes CASSLPPNTEAFF.

This clonotype showed up many times. The gene calls are TRBV7-9 and TRBJ1-2; the D gene is possibly TRBD1 (5 bases). CDR3 length: 14 residues. The germline CDR1 and CDR2 sequences are SEHNR and FQNEAQ (reference sequence). The germline V and J ends were trimmed by 2 bases and 4 bases, with 11 bases remaining between them. CDR3 amino acids: CASSLTGVAYGYTF. As DNA, the CDR3 is TGTGCCAGCAGCTTAACAGGAGTTGCCTATGGCTACACCTTC.

This clonotype showed up just a few times. The chain carries TRBV20-1 and TRBJ2-1; D remains ambiguous. The CDR3 covers 11 residues. V dropped 1 base and J dropped 12 bases, with 10 bases sitting between them. Per the germline V gene, CDR1 is DFQATT and CDR2 is SNEGSKA (reference sequence). Here the CDR3 DNA reads TGCAGTGCTAGAGGGGCAACGGGGCAGTTCTTC. It is translated as CSARGATGQFF.

This clonotype occurred many times. The chain employs TRBV12-3 or TRBV12-4 and TRBJ2-7; D perhaps matches TRBD1 (5 bases). V was pared by 2 bases and J by 5 bases, with 13 bases between. CDR3 size: 14 residues. The CDR3 nucleotides read TGTGCCAGCAGTTTAAGTCGCAGGGTCAACGAGCAGTACTTC. It translates to CASSLSRRVNEQYF.

This clonotype was picked up many times. V gene TRBV20-1 combines with J gene TRBJ1-1; D possibly corresponds to TRBD1 (6 bases). There are 12 residues in the CDR3. CDR1 is DFQATT, CDR2 SNEGSKA, per germline (reference sequence). V dropped 1 base and J dropped 4 bases, with 7 bases sitting between them. In DNA, the CDR3 is TGCAGTGCTAGAGTCAGGGGCACTGAAGCTTTCTTT. It translates to CSARVRGTEAFF.

The rearrangement joins TRBV5-1 to TRBJ1-2, with D unclear. The germline CDR1 and CDR2 sequences are SGHRS and YFSETQ. Trimming stripped 4 bases from V and 6 bases from J, with 16 bases between. CDR3 length equals 14 residues. As DNA, the CDR3 is TGCGCCAGCAGCCGGACGGGGATGTTGGATGGCTACACCTTC. Translated, it gives CASSRTGMLDGYTF. Looking up the rest from reference TRBV5-1 and TRBJ1-2 gives the full variable domain: KAGVTQTPRYLIKTRGQQVTLSCSPISGHRSVSWYQQTPGQGLQFLFEYFSETQRNKGNFPGRFSGRQFSNSRSEMNVSTLELGDSALYLCASSRTGMLDGYTFGSGTRLTVV.

This clonotype was observed a handful of times. This rearrangement joins TRBV24-1 to TRBJ2-1; weak D call: TRBD1 (6 bases). Germline loops: CDR1 KGHDR, CDR2 SFDVKD. This CDR3 spans 15 amino acids. V gave up 4 bases and J gave up 8 bases, with 17 bases separating them. The CDR3 DNA sequence: TGTGCCACCAGTGACAGATACAGGGTCCCCGATGAGCAGTTCTTC. Protein sequence: CATSDRYRVPDEQFF.